Shown below are 2 T cell receptor beta chains from a single sample sequenced in a study of cytomegalovirus exposure and HLA in healthy donors. This table comes from immunoSEQ multiplex PCR, and its TCRdb copy is limited to in-frame clones, with some not included. This sample carries 280,000 or so clones, around 89% of them seen once, and the ten largest clones take about 0.9%. Sample: PBMCs. The receptors derive from a woman aged 18-29 years in good health and CMV-seronegative.

The rearrangement joins TRBV9 to TRBJ2-3, with TRBD2 matching 7 bases. This CDR3 contains 14 residues. Looked up from germline, CDR1 is SGDLS and CDR2 is YYNGEE. Trimming cost V 4 bases and J 4 bases; bases outside gene matches: 6. The CDR3 coding sequence is TGTGCCAGCAGCCTCGCGGGAGATGCAGATACGCAGTATTTT. As protein: CASSLAGDADTQYF.

This clone was seen a few times. The gene calls are TRBV5-1 and TRBJ2-1; maybe TRBD2 (5 bases). Trimming left V 4 bases short and J 0 bases short, with 11 bases between. The CDR3 spans 15 residues. The germline V gene has CDR1 SGHRS and CDR2 YFSETQ. CDR3 sequence reads: CASSKTTASYNEQFF. Here the CDR3 DNA reads TGCGCCAGCAGCAAGACTACCGCCTCCTACAATGAGCAGTTCTTC.